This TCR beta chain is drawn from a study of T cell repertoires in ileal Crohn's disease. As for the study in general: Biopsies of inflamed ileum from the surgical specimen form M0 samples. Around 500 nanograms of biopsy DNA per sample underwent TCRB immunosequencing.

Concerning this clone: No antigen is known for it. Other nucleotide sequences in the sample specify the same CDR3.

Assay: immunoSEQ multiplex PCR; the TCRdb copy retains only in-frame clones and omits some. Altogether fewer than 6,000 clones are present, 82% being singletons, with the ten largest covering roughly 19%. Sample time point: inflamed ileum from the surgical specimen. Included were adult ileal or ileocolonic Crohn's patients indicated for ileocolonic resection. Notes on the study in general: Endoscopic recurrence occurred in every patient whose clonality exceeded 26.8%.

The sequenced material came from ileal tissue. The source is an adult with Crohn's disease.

The CDR3 spells CASSYSQGTNEKLFF. The CDR3 DNA sequence: TGTGCCAGCAGTTATTCTCAGGGAACTAATGAAAAACTGTTTTTT. The chain carries TRBV6-5 and TRBJ1-4; D perhaps matches TRBD1 (5 bases). V was trimmed by 3 bases and J by 1 base, leaving 9 bases between them. The CDR3 extends over 15 amino acids. Germline CDR1 is MNHEY and CDR2 is SVGAGI.